This passage covers 14 T cell receptor beta chains from one sample sequenced in a study of T cells in Graves' hyperthyroidism and ophthalmopathy. RNA transcripts gave rise to amplified TCR beta CDR3 regions. HTBI primers were the set used in a first-round RT-PCR of the TCR CDR3. TCRdb redid the calling of the multiplex PCR reads with MiXCR, one entry per CDR3 protein. The sample includes 370,000 or so distinct CDR3 sequences, roughly 25% of them seen just once. Specimen: blood. These receptors originate from a man aged 50-59 years with Graves' hyperthyroidism.

The V gene is TRBV12-3 or TRBV12-4, the J gene TRBJ2-1; TRBD2 matches at 10 bases. V lost 5 bases and J lost 8; bases outside the gene matches: 9. The CDR3 is made up of 15 amino acids. The CDR3 DNA sequence: TGTGCCAGCAGTAGCCTAGCGGGAGAATACGATGAGCAGTTCTTC. Translating gives CASSSLAGEYDEQFF.

The chain links TRBV12-3 or TRBV12-4 to TRBJ1-2; weak D call: TRBD1 (5 bases). This CDR3 region has 14 residues. V was shortened by 3 bases and J by 5 bases, with 13 bases between the two germline ends. CDR3 region: CASSFQGMVYGYTF. The CDR3 coding sequence is TGTGCCAGCAGTTTCCAGGGTATGGTTTATGGCTACACCTTC.

This clonotype appeared once. This sequence joins TRBV7-3 and TRBJ1-1; TRBD1 is a possible D gene (6 bases). The germline V gene encodes CDR1 SGHTA and CDR2 FQGTGA. The ends were cut back, 5 bases at V and 4 bases at J, with 11 bases in the middle. The CDR3 contains 13 residues. CDR3 DNA sequence: TGTGCCAGCAGCCTCGAACAGGGCACTGAAGCTTTCTTT. It encodes CASSLEQGTEAFF.

J is TRBJ2-1 and V is TRBV10-3; 8 bases fit TRBD1. The CDR3 runs 13 residues. V was pared by 7 bases and J by 8 bases, with 7 bases of the junction left unmatched. In germline, CDR1 is ENHRY, CDR2 SYGVKD. CDR3 in DNA: TGTGCCATCACCCCAGACAGGGGTGATGAGCAGTTCTTC. Residues: CAITPDRGDEQFF.

The rearrangement links TRBV6-1 to TRBJ2-7, with 11 bases lining up with TRBD2. V shed 4 bases and J 3 bases; nucleotides not matched to a gene: 14. The CDR3 is made up of 18 amino acids. Germline V gene sequence: CDR1 MNHNS, CDR2 SASEGT. The DNA of the CDR3 is TGTGCCAGCAGTGCGTCCGGGACTAGCGGTCTAAGGCGCTACGAGCAGTACTTC. Translating it yields CASSASGTSGLRRYEQYF.

This clonotype was picked up a small number of times. V and J are TRBV3-1 and TRBJ2-1; 10 nucleotides agree with TRBD2. The V gene end was trimmed by 6 bases and the J gene end by 4 bases; junction bases not matched to a gene: 3. The CDR3 has 14 residues. Germline CDR1 reads LGHDT; CDR2 reads YNNKEL (reference sequence). The CDR3 spells CASSTSGKYNEQFF. The CDR3 DNA reads as TGTGCCAGCAGTACTAGCGGGAAATACAATGAGCAGTTCTTC.

There are many counts of this clonotype. The CDR3 DNA sequence: TGTGCCAGCAGCTTAATCGTCGGGGTGGGATTAGCGGGAGCCCACGAGCAGTACTTC. Amino acids: CASSLIVGVGLAGAHEQYF. The chain employs TRBV7-9 and TRBJ2-7; TRBD2 matches 9 bases. CDR1 and CDR2 from the germline V gene are SEHNR and FQNEAQ (reference sequence). CDR3 size: 19 residues. With 2 bases clipped from V and 5 bases from J, the junction kept 19 bases outside the gene matches.

The chain is built from TRBV20-1 and TRBJ2-7, with D perhaps TRBD2 (5 bases). V was clipped by 7 bases and J by 0 bases, with 13 bases between them. Germline V gene data show CDR1 as DFQATT and CDR2 as SNEGSKA (reference sequence). The CDR3 loop spans 13 amino acids. CDR3 coding DNA: TGCAGTGTTGCCGAGGAGGCCTCCTACGAGCAGTACTTC. It specifies CSVAEEASYEQYF.

This clonotype was observed once. A much larger clone sits a single nucleotide away, making a read error possible. The chain joins TRBV27 to TRBJ2-3; 8 bases align to TRBD1. Germline CDR1 and CDR2: MNHEY and SMNVEV (reference sequence). The CDR3 spans 14 residues. The CDR3 nucleotides are TGTGCCAGCAGCCTGGACAGGGACACAGATATGCAGTATTTT. It yields the protein CASSLDRDTDMQYF.

This clonotype was counted many times. The J gene is TRBJ2-3, the V gene TRBV6-1; perhaps TRBD1 as D (6 bases). Germline V gene sequence: CDR1 MNHNS, CDR2 SASEGT. CDR3 length: 14 amino acids. Trimming shortened V by 7 bases and J by 0 bases, and 11 bases separated the two germline ends. Here the CDR3 DNA reads TGTGCCAGCAAGCAGGGACAAAGCACAGATACGCAGTATTTT. Translating gives CASKQGQSTDTQYF.

Notes on this clonotype: This may be a read error, as it is one base from a much larger clone. This chain joins TRBV20-1 and TRBJ2-7, with D perhaps given as TRBD1 or TRBD2 (5 bases each). The ends were cut back, 4 bases at V and 7 bases at J, with 17 bases in the middle. CDR1 and CDR2 from the germline V gene are DFQATT and SNEGSKA (reference sequence). The CDR3 has 13 residues. This CDR3 is CSAISPRGDEQYF. The CDR3 nucleotides read TGCAGTGCTATCAGTCCCCGGGGCGATGAGCAGTACTTC.

Only a few counts were recorded for this clonotype. The CDR3 loop is CASSLDGRSSYNEQFF. For the CDR3, the DNA is TGCGCCAGCAGCTTGGACGGAAGAAGCTCCTACAATGAGCAGTTCTTC. J is TRBJ2-1 and V is TRBV5-1; no firm D call. V shed 0 bases and J shed 0 bases, with 10 bases lying between them. This CDR3 region has 16 residues. Germline CDR1 is SGHRS and CDR2 is YFSETQ.

This clonotype is a singleton in its sample. The chain employs TRBV7-9 and TRBJ1-1; D remains unclear. The CDR3 length is 14 residues. CDR1 and CDR2 (germline): SEHNR, FQNEAQ (reference sequence). Trimming took off 0 bases at V and 6 bases at J, with 11 bases between the two ends. CDR3 region: CASSLAKAYPEAFF. CDR3 bases: TGTGCCAGCAGCTTAGCGAAGGCTTATCCTGAAGCTTTCTTT.

This clonotype was found many times. V gene TRBV7-3 combines with J gene TRBJ2-1, with TRBD2 identical over 13 bases. The ends lost 5 bases at V and 5 bases at J; junction bases unmatched: 9. Looked up from germline, CDR1 is SGHTA and CDR2 is FQGTGA. The CDR3 runs to 17 residues. The CDR3 region is CASSRPFTSGRDNEQFF. DNA for the CDR3: TGTGCCAGCAGCCGCCCCTTTACTAGCGGGAGGGACAATGAGCAGTTCTTC.